One and the same sample provided the 18 T cell receptor beta chains below, sequenced in a study of T-cell memory formation after mild COVID-19. TCRdb reanalysed the 5' RACE reads using MiXCR and keeps one entry per CDR3 protein. The sample has approximately 250,000 distinct CDR3 sequences, around 15% seen once; the top ten hold around a fifth. Sequencing was performed on PBMCs or a T cell subset sorted from them (not recorded which). The receptor set was obtained from a man younger than 35 who had mild COVID-19 (a few samples of this study predate the infection). Cell type and time point are not known.

The chain links TRBV9 to TRBJ1-3, with 7 bases aligning to TRBD1. Trimming at V came to 0 bases and at J to 3 bases, leaving 6 bases not matched to a gene. This CDR3 contains 16 residues. CDR1 SGDLS and CDR2 YYNGEE come from the germline V gene. CDR3 region: CASSVAGTVGGNTIYF. The CDR3 bases are TGTGCCAGCAGCGTAGCGGGGACAGTCGGTGGAAACACCATATATTTT.

This clonotype was recorded many times. The chain is built from TRBV5-1 and TRBJ2-2; 9 nucleotides line up with TRBD1. The CDR3 runs 14 residues. Germline-derived CDR1 and CDR2 are SGHRS and YFSETQ. Trimming took 4 bases from V and 4 from J; bases not matched to a gene: 2. The CDR3: CASSTGQGTGELFF. In DNA form, the CDR3 reads TGCGCCAGCAGCACGGGACAGGGCACCGGGGAGCTGTTTTTT.

This clonotype was detected a few times. CDR3 coding DNA: TGCAGTGCTAAACAGGGTTGGGCGCCATACGAGCAGTACTTC. This translates into CSAKQGWAPYEQYF. The rearrangement uses TRBV20-1 and TRBJ2-7; possibly TRBD1 for D (6 bases). The CDR3 is 14 amino acids. Trimming shortened V by 4 bases and J by 4 bases, and 17 bases separated the two germline ends. Per the germline V gene, CDR1 is DFQATT and CDR2 is SNEGSKA (reference sequence).

This clonotype was observed a few times. The chain is built from TRBV6-6 and TRBJ1-5, with D possibly being TRBD1 (6 bases). Trimming stripped 4 bases from V and 8 bases from J, with 18 bases between. Germline CDR1 and CDR2: MNHNY and SVGAGI (reference sequence). The CDR3 is 15 amino acids. The DNA of the CDR3 is TGTGCCAGCAGTTCCAAAACAGGGAAGACGGAGCCCCAGCATTTT. Protein product: CASSSKTGKTEPQHF.

The table lists this clonotype with a few counts. The chain recombines TRBV9 with TRBJ2-3, with D perhaps being TRBD1 or TRBD2 (6 bases each). Per germline, CDR1 SGDLS and CDR2 YYNGEE. V was pared by 0 bases and J by 1 base, with 21 bases between. CDR3 length: 19 residues. As DNA, the CDR3 is TGTGCCAGCAGCGTAGAAAGGGGGGAAGCGTTAGTCCGCACAGATACGCAGTATTTT. Translated: CASSVERGEALVRTDTQYF. The full variable domain, in which reference TRBV9 and TRBJ2-3 provide the parts outside the CDR3, is DSGVTQTPKHLITATGQRVTLRCSPRSGDLSVYWYQQSLDQGLQFLIQYYNGEERAKGNILERFSAQQFPDLHSELNLSSLELGDSALYFCASSVERGEALVRTDTQYFGPGTRLTVL.

This clonotype was found many times. This chain uses TRBV5-1 with TRBJ1-2; tentative D call: TRBD1 (5 bases). V was shortened by 0 bases and J by 2 bases, with 5 bases between the two germline ends. The germline gives CDR1 SGHRS, CDR2 YFSETQ. This CDR3 region has 13 residues. In DNA, the CDR3 is TGCGCCAGCAGCTTGGCAGGGAACTATGGCTACACCTTC. It yields the protein CASSLAGNYGYTF.

V is TRBV20-1 and J is TRBJ2-5; TRBD1 agrees at 8 bases. Germline V lookup: CDR1 DFQATT, CDR2 SNEGSKA (reference sequence). Germline trimming cut 5 bases from V and 2 bases from J; bases unmatched to any gene: 4. CDR3 size: 13 residues. CDR3 protein: CSAGQGTQETQYF. The CDR3 DNA follows: TGCAGTGCTGGACAGGGTACACAAGAGACCCAGTACTTC.

V gene TRBV4-2 combines with J gene TRBJ2-2; 11 nucleotides align to TRBD1. The CDR3 is 15 amino acids. Germline lookup yields CDR1 LGHNA and CDR2 YNFKEQ. Unmatched junction bases numbered 7, after V lost 7 bases and J lost 6 bases. CDR3 in amino acids: CASTGSDRGPGELFF. In DNA form, the CDR3 reads TGTGCCAGCACCGGGTCGGACAGGGGGCCCGGGGAGCTGTTTTTT.

The sample holds a few counts of this clonotype. The rearrangement links TRBV18 to TRBJ2-5; possibly TRBD1 for D (6 bases). Trimming stripped 4 bases from V and 4 bases from J, with 19 bases between. The CDR3 runs 16 residues. Germline CDR1 and CDR2: KGHSH and LQKENI. DNA of the CDR3: TGTGCCAGCTCACTATCACAGGGTTATGTTCGAGAGACCCAGTACTTC. Translating it yields CASSLSQGYVRETQYF.

This chain links TRBV14 with TRBJ2-5; D is possibly TRBD2 (6 bases). The CDR3 totals 15 residues. Germline V CDR1 and CDR2: SGHDN, FVKESK. The germline V and J ends were trimmed by 0 bases and 4 bases, with 12 bases remaining between them. The CDR3 region has the DNA TGTGCCAGCAGCCAAGATAGGGGAGGCTTAGAGACCCAGTACTTC. Its protein is CASSQDRGGLETQYF.

The chain carries TRBV11-2 and TRBJ2-5, with D possibly matching TRBD2 (5 bases). The CDR3 spans 13 residues. Trimming removed 2 bases at V and 5 bases at J, with 9 bases between. Germline V CDR1 and CDR2: SGHAT, FQNNGV. This CDR3 is CASSLYPGETQYF. CDR3 nucleotides: TGTGCCAGCAGCTTATATCCGGGGGAGACCCAGTACTTC. Supplemented by reference TRBV11-2 and TRBJ2-5, the full variable domain reads EAGVAQSPRYKIIEKRQSVAFWCNPISGHATLYWYQQILGQGPKLLIQFQNNGVVDDSQLPKDRFSAERLKGVDSTLKIQPAKLEDSAVYLCASSLYPGETQYFGPGTRLLVL.

The rearrangement uses TRBV20-1 and TRBJ2-5; 11 bases line up with TRBD2. The germline V gene encodes CDR1 DFQATT and CDR2 SNEGSKA (reference sequence). The CDR3 consists of 14 residues. V lost 4 bases to trimming and J lost 5 bases; unmatched junction nucleotides: 6. The CDR3 nucleotides are TGCAGTGCTACCCCTAGCGGGGGGAGCGAGACCCAGTACTTC. Translated, it gives CSATPSGGSETQYF.

This clonotype was counted a few times. The chain joins TRBV7-9 to TRBJ2-3; D gene uncertain. Trimming removed 3 bases from V and 0 bases from J, with 7 bases in between. This CDR3 comprises 14 residues. The germline CDR1 and CDR2 sequences are SEHNR and FQNEAQ (reference sequence). The DNA of the CDR3 is TGTGCCAGCAGCTTTGTGTCCAGCACAGATACGCAGTATTTT. Translating it yields CASSFVSSTDTQYF.

This clonotype has only a few counts. The rearrangement links TRBV12-3 or TRBV12-4 to TRBJ2-6, with TRBD1 matching over 7 bases. The CDR3 sequence is 15 residues long. With V trimmed by 4 bases and J by 8 bases, 8 bases remained unmatched. In DNA form, the CDR3 reads TGTGCCAGCAGTTCTGACAGGGTTGACACCAACGTCCTGACTTTC. Protein sequence: CASSSDRVDTNVLTF.

This clonotype has just a few counts. The rearrangement joins TRBV7-6 to TRBJ1-4; 9 bases are a match to TRBD1. The J segment lost 8 bases and the V segment lost 3 bases, leaving 10 bases of the junction unmatched. The CDR3 extends over 16 amino acids. From germline, CDR1 is SGHVS and CDR2 FNYEAQ. The CDR3 DNA sequence: TGTGCCAGCAGCTTCAGAAGCGGGACAGGGAAGGAAAAACTGTTTTTT. It translates to CASSFRSGTGKEKLFF.

The gene calls are TRBV18 and TRBJ1-2; D is unresolved. Trimming took 1 base from V and 2 from J, leaving 14 bases between them. The CDR3 has 16 amino acids. The V gene's germline CDR1 is KGHSH and CDR2 LQKENI. CDR3 sequence: CASSPQGRTGNYGYTF. The CDR3 DNA sequence: TGTGCCAGCTCACCACAGGGCAGGACCGGGAACTATGGCTACACCTTC. Based on the CDR3 plus reference TRBV18 and TRBJ1-2, the full variable domain is NAGVMQNPRHLVRRRGQEARLRCSPMKGHSHVYWYRQLPEEGLKFMVYLQKENIIDESGMPKERFSAEFPKEGPSILRIQQVVRGDSAAYFCASSPQGRTGNYGYTFGSGTRLTVV.

The CDR3 here is CSVDPGQGQETQYF. The DNA of the CDR3 is TGCAGCGTAGACCCGGGACAGGGCCAAGAGACCCAGTACTTC. The chain uses TRBV29-1 and TRBJ2-5; 9 nucleotides match TRBD1. Germline assignment: CDR1 SQVTM and CDR2 ANQGSEA. The V gene end was trimmed by 6 bases and the J gene end by 1 base; junction bases not matched to a gene: 6. This CDR3 region has 14 residues.

The chain uses TRBV10-3 and TRBJ2-7; D might be TRBD2 (6 bases). The CDR3 consists of 12 residues. CDR1 and CDR2 from the germline V gene are ENHRY and SYGVKD. CDR3 residues: CASGGQINEQYV. Written as DNA, the CDR3 is TGTGCGTCTGGAGGGCAGATCAACGAGCAGTACGTC.